Listed below are T cell receptor beta chains from one sample, sequenced in a study of vaccination and CD4 T cells after COVID-19. TCRdb re-derived calls from the PCR reads in MiXCR, one entry per CDR3 protein. The repertoire has under 5,000 distinct CDR3 sequences, roughly 23% of them found once; the top ten carry over 20%. Their cognate antigens are unknown. Input material: CD4+ T cells from blood, cultured in vitro. All receptors come from a human donor who had recovered from COVID-19. The CDR3 runs from the conserved cysteine through the conserved F or W. D genes are given only for firm matches. Size values are once, few and many counts, or a class for expanded clones, and some rows have none.

clone size	D gene	V gene	J gene	CDR3 DNA	CDR3 protein
few	NA	TRBV15	TRBJ2-7	TGTGCCACCAGCAGAGATCAGGGAGCCTACGAGCAGTACTTC	CATSRDQGAYEQYF
NA	TRBD2	TRBV18	TRBJ2-7	TGTGCCAGCTCACCCGGACTAGCGGGGAAAGAGCAGTACTTC	CASSPGLAGKEQYF
medium-sized	TRBD1	TRBV7-8	TRBJ1-2	TGTGCCAGCAGCCTAACCCGACAGGGGGATGGCTACACCTTC	CASSLTRQGDGYTF
NA	TRBD1	TRBV2	TRBJ1-6	TGTGCCAGCAGGACCACAGGGGCGGGAGGGTCACCCCTCCACTTT	CASRTTGAGGSPLHF
NA	TRBD2	TRBV7-6	TRBJ2-7	TGTGCCAGCAGCTTATCGGTAGCGGGGGACCGCGAGCAGTACTTC	CASSLSVAGDREQYF
medium-sized	NA	TRBV29-1	TRBJ2-1	TGCAGCGTTCGAGACGCCCTTCGGAATGAGCAGTTCTTC	CSVRDALRNEQFF
NA	TRBD1	TRBV5-1	TRBJ2-7	TGCGCCAGCAGGCCTGGACAGGGATTTATCTACGAGCAGTACTTC	CASRPGQGFIYEQYF
NA	NA	TRBV18	TRBJ1-3	TGTGCCAGCTCACCAAGCATGAGTACCTCTGGAAACACCATATATTTT	CASSPSMSTSGNTIYF
NA	TRBD2	TRBV2	TRBJ2-1	TGTGCCAGCAATCCTTCAGCGGGAGGTTACAATGAGCAGTTCTTC	CASNPSAGGYNEQFF
few	NA	TRBV20-1	TRBJ2-5	TGCAGTGCCCAAGGGAAACCGGACCAACAAGAGACCCAGTACTTC	CSAQGKPDQQETQYF
few	NA	TRBV6-2/TRBV6-3	TRBJ2-7	TGTGCCAGCAAGATGAGGACATTTTTCCCGGTCGAGCAGTACTTC	CASKMRTFFPVEQYF
few	NA	TRBV7-3	TRBJ2-1	TGTGCCAGCAGTCCCGACAGGGGAGGGTACAATGAGCAGTTCTTC	CASSPDRGGYNEQFF
large	NA	TRBV6-1	TRBJ1-6	TGTGCCAGCAAGGGTCCCACAGGAGTGAATTCACCCCTCCACTTT	CASKGPTGVNSPLHF
once	NA	TRBV4-1	TRBJ2-3	TGCGCCAGCAGCCAAGATTTGGGGCAGTTCGGCACAGATACGCAGTATTTT	CASSQDLGQFGTDTQYF
few	NA	TRBV10-1	TRBJ1-1	TGCGCCAGCAGGACAGGAAGTACTGAAGCTTTCTTT	CASRTGSTEAFF
few	NA	TRBV27	TRBJ2-3	TGTGCCAGCAGCCTAAGCTTGTCCCTAGGGGCGCAGTATTTT	CASSLSLSLGAQYF
NA	NA	TRBV12-3/TRBV12-4	TRBJ2-5	TGTGCCAGCAGTTTCGCGGAAGAGACCCAGTACTTC	CASSFAEETQYF
few	TRBD1	TRBV20-1	TRBJ2-2	TGCAGTGCTCAGGGGGTTAGCGGGGAGCTGTTTTTT	CSAQGVSGELFF
few	TRBD2	TRBV7-9	TRBJ2-7	TGTGCCAGCAGCCCGAGGGCTAGCGGGGGATACGAGCAGTACTTC	CASSPRASGGYEQYF
few	NA	TRBV4-2	TRBJ2-1	TGTGCCAGCAGCCAAGACATCTTGGGCTATGAGCAGTTCTTC	CASSQDILGYEQFF
NA	NA	TRBV7-8	TRBJ2-1	TGTGCCAGCAGCCGATCGACGGTCTTGGATGAGCAGTTCTTC	CASSRSTVLDEQFF
NA	TRBD2	TRBV6-2/TRBV6-3	TRBJ2-7	TGTGCCAGCAGCGATACTAGCGGGGGGTTGTACGAGCAGTACTTC	CASSDTSGGLYEQYF
NA	NA	TRBV5-1	TRBJ2-5	TGCGCCAGCAGCTTGGACATGCCAGCGGGCCAGTACTTC	CASSLDMPAGQYF
few	NA	TRBV6-1	TRBJ2-2	TGTGCCAGCAGTGAGGTGGGGCTCGGGGAGCTGTTTTTT	CASSEVGLGELFF
few	NA	TRBV14	TRBJ1-6	TGTGCCAGCAGCCTTGGCTGGCGTAATTCACCCCTCCACTTT	CASSLGWRNSPLHF
few	NA	TRBV2	TRBJ2-7	TGTGCCAGCACCCCGGGACTCACACCGGGATACGAGCAGTACTTC	CASTPGLTPGYEQYF
medium-sized	NA	TRBV10-3	TRBJ1-2	TGTGCCATCAGTGGATCCGCCTATGGCTACACCTTC	CAISGSAYGYTF
NA	TRBD2	TRBV5-1	TRBJ2-4	TGCGCCAGCAGCAGACAGGCGGGGGGGCAGGGCAAAAACATTCAGTACTTC	CASSRQAGGQGKNIQYF
medium-sized	TRBD1	TRBV7-2	TRBJ1-2	TGTGCCAGCAGCCCTAGGGTGGACAGGGGTGGCTACACCTTC	CASSPRVDRGGYTF
NA	TRBD1	TRBV20-1	TRBJ2-3	TGCAGTGCTAGAGATTGGGCAGGGGGCCCGATCCTCCCGGTGGATACGCAGTATTTT	CSARDWAGGPILPVDTQYF
few	NA	TRBV6-1	TRBJ2-1	TGTGCCAGCAGACGCGGGGACAATGAGCAGTTCTTC	CASRRGDNEQFF
few	NA	TRBV7-8	TRBJ2-2	TGTGCCAGCAGCTTAGCGGGCCGTAACACCGGGGAGCTGTTTTTT	CASSLAGRNTGELFF
NA	NA	TRBV6-1	TRBJ1-5	TGTGCCAGCAGTCCCCAGGGGTCCCTCTCCCCCCAGCATTTT	CASSPQGSLSPQHF
few	NA	TRBV27	TRBJ1-6	TGTGCCAGCCGGCGATGGGGTCACAATTCACCCCTCCACTTT	CASRRWGHNSPLHF
few	NA	TRBV12-3/TRBV12-4	TRBJ2-5	TGTGCCAGCAGCCCCCCGGCGGGACTGGGAGAGACCCAGTACTTC	CASSPPAGLGETQYF
NA	TRBD2	TRBV12-3/TRBV12-4	TRBJ2-4	TGTGCCAGCGGGTTAGCGGGGGCGGCCAAAAACATTCAGTACTTC	CASGLAGAAKNIQYF
once	TRBD1	TRBV2	TRBJ1-1	TGTGCCAGCAGTGGGGACAGGGTTTTCCAGGCTTTCTTT	CASSGDRVFQAFF
medium-sized	TRBD2	TRBV30	TRBJ2-1	TGTGCCTGGAGAACACTAGCGGGGCTTTACAATGAGCAGTTCTTC	CAWRTLAGLYNEQFF
medium-sized	NA	TRBV6-1	TRBJ1-6	TGTGCCAGCAGTGCCCGATTAGCGGAATCACCCCTCCACTTT	CASSARLAESPLHF
medium-sized	NA	TRBV19	TRBJ1-5	TGTGCCAGTAGTATGTGGAACGGGAGAGATCAGCCCCAGCATTTT	CASSMWNGRDQPQHF
few	NA	TRBV7-9	TRBJ1-3	TGTGCCAGCAGCTTCGGGGAGTACACCATATATTTT	CASSFGEYTIYF
NA	TRBD1	TRBV19	TRBJ2-2	TGTGCCAGTACCAACACCGGGACAGCCACCGGGGAGCTGTTTTTT	CASTNTGTATGELFF
medium-sized	TRBD1	TRBV6-5	TRBJ2-2	TGTGCCAGCAGTTCACCAGGGGGTTGGGGCGGGGAGCTGTTTTTT	CASSSPGGWGGELFF
medium-sized	NA	TRBV6-1	TRBJ2-3	TGTGCCAGCACCAGTCCTAGCGACGGGACAGATACGCAGTATTTT	CASTSPSDGTDTQYF
NA	TRBD2	TRBV25-1	TRBJ2-7	TGTGCCAGCAGTGAAGAGGCGGGGGCCTACGAGCAGTACTTC	CASSEEAGAYEQYF
medium-sized	TRBD1	TRBV7-9	TRBJ1-4	TGTGCCAGCAGCTCCAGGGGGGCTAATGAAAAACTGTTTTTT	CASSSRGANEKLFF
few	TRBD1	TRBV7-9	TRBJ1-1	TGTGCCAGCAGCTTAAACCGACAGGGCGCTGAAGCTTTCTTT	CASSLNRQGAEAFF
few	NA	TRBV7-9	TRBJ1-1	TGTGCCAGCAGCGTCGAAGGTGGGACTGAAGCTTTCTTT	CASSVEGGTEAFF
NA	NA	TRBV29-1	TRBJ1-1	TGCAGCGTTTCCCGCCAACTTGGGAACGTTGAAGCTTTCTTT	CSVSRQLGNVEAFF
NA	NA	TRBV6-1	TRBJ2-4	TGTGCCAGCGGGGACCTGATAGCCAAAAACATTCAGTACTTC	CASGDLIAKNIQYF
NA	NA	TRBV6-1	TRBJ2-5	TGTGCCAGCAGTCTACGAATCGACATTAAAGAGACCCAGTACTTC	CASSLRIDIKETQYF
few	NA	TRBV30	TRBJ2-3	TGTGCCTGGAGGGGGGGGCACAACCTCCCCACAGATACGCAGTATTTT	CAWRGGHNLPTDTQYF
NA	TRBD1	TRBV12-3/TRBV12-4	TRBJ1-1	TGTGCCAGCAGTTCCCAGGGACAGGGGAACACTGAAGCTTTCTTT	CASSSQGQGNTEAFF
NA	TRBD2	TRBV6-5	TRBJ2-1	TGTGCCAGCAGTTTCGATTCCCCCATGGGACTAGTCAATAAGCAGTTCTTC	CASSFDSPMGLVNKQFF